This T cell receptor beta chain emerged from a study of cytomegalovirus exposure and HLA in healthy donors listed by TCRdb under 2017. For the study in its entirety: An earlier analysis of approximately 590 of the donors reported roughly 270 Gb of sequence data and 117 million unique TCR beta sequences from 150 million to 200 million T cells. Roughly 290 gigabases of sequencing data and around 85 million unique TCR sequences made up an early release that covered several hundred HLA-typed donors. The genetic ancestry cluster associated with self-reported Caucasian donors included roughly 84% of the roughly 360 genotyped donors. The aim of the study was to test whether cataloging public T cell receptors could identify signatures of past pathogen exposure. Using immunosequencing, the study profiled T cell repertoires from about 610 subjects and related those repertoires to cytomegalovirus serostatus. A separate validation cohort of 90 to 150 different subjects was used in addition to the approximately 640-subject first cohort. High-throughput TCR immunosequencing, statistical association of individual TCRs with disease status, and machine learning were combined to predict cytomegalovirus infection status. A later analysis re-examined previously published TCR beta repertoires from about 670 donors and added high-resolution HLA genotyping to investigate patterns of TCR occurrence. Rather than using new phenotypic data, the later analysis identified candidate immune exposures from TCR beta sequences and from how often those sequences occurred across donors. An earlier analysis of several hundred of the donors used high-throughput TCR beta sequencing to judge whether each TCR beta V gene segment behaved as functional or pseudogenic. Alongside the repertoire data, information on donor age, sex, ethnicity and CMV serostatus was compiled. A later genetic analysis took genome-wide SNP genotypes for 398 of the 666 donors and used that subset as a discovery cohort. Every discovery cohort repertoire had been produced on one sequencing platform. Class I and class II HLA loci were covered by the typing at four-digit resolution. The number of typed donors differed by locus: roughly 629-640 for A, B, C, DRB1 and DQB1; 522 for DQA1; approximately 600 for DPA1; and 450 to 480 for DPB1. Because of strong linkage in the cohort, five DR-DQ haplotypes were treated as single units for association and clustering. Among over 350 genotyped donors of the cohort, an average of approximately 240,000 unique TCR beta nucleotide sequences were sequenced per donor, roughly a sixth of them non-productive. Beyond this particular receptor, the publication reports: V-gene and J-gene trimming of TCR beta chains was associated with a missense DCLRE1C variant in a later genetic analysis, and the association was replicated in an independent cohort. Assigning TCR associations to individual alleles was difficult when HLA alleles, especially DR and DQ, strongly co-occurred. Because counts were too low, around 18 rarely observed V segments, including chromosome 9 orphons, were left out of the earlier analysis of over 550 of the donors. This cohort had only TCR beta chains sequenced, and the lack of alpha or paired-chain data limited which features could be detected. Specific HLA alleles were associated with 16,951 TCR beta sequences at a false discovery rate of 0.05 in a later analysis. In vitro tests confirmed that a few of the cytomegalovirus-associated TCR beta chains recognize cytomegalovirus antigens. According to a later analysis, TCR association rates differed among HLA loci, with DRB1 alleles showing the most associated TCRs and HLA-C alleles showing the fewest. The 87-base-pair reads could not distinguish some IMGT-functional V segments, including TRBV6-2 and TRBV6-3, so those segments were excluded. Across donors, most TCR sequences were observed very rarely, whereas some public TCRs were present in many individuals. A later analysis found that most CMV-associated TCR beta chains appeared HLA-restricted, with HLA associations seemingly driven largely by CMV exposure. In a later genetic analysis, fewer N-insertions in productive TCRs were reported among donors in an Asian-associated ancestry cluster than the approximately 670-donor mean. The authors suggested that the approach could potentially be generalized to other disease states and immunological phenotypes. A further reported finding was that TCR beta sequences accurately predicted the HLA-A and HLA-B alleles for most subjects in the first cohort. A later analysis reported that several top co-occurrence clusters appeared linked to parvovirus B19, influenza, CMV and Epstein-Barr virus. The sequencing pipeline was judged likely to have produced a cluster of highly shared sequence variants as a technical artifact. Because HLA typing was missing for some donors at each locus, association tests included only the typed subset. For the cohort, immune exposure information was limited to CMV serostatus. In a later analysis, HLA-associated TCR beta chains showed more clonal expansion and lower generation probabilities than non-associated chains that were equally common. The classifier was reported to diagnose cytomegalovirus status with high specificity and sensitivity in both the original cohort and the validation cohort. In an earlier analysis of approximately 600 of the donors, most TCR beta V segments were observed in productive rearrangements about 87% or about 30% of the time, broadly matching IMGT annotations. Linkage disequilibrium might explain the correlated functional status among segregating V segments, but an unknown experimental factor could not be ruled out. Presence/absence analyses assumed roughly uniform sequencing depth across donors, an assumption that may not hold. A total of around 150 TCR beta chains were listed by the study as associated with cytomegalovirus.

A word on this clone: Its antigen specificity is not known. Per-base quality was not reported, and no clone a single base away is much larger than it.

The library was made by the immunoSEQ multiplex PCR assay. A mixture of 60 forward primers for TCR Vbeta segments and 13 reverse primers for TCR Jbeta segments was used in the multiplex PCR. Amplification of the CDR3 region of rearranged TCR beta genes was performed with a multiplex PCR assay on genomic DNA. The amplified TCR beta libraries were sequenced on the Illumina HiSeq System as 87-base-pair reads. On the study's bioinformatics: In a later analysis, some 80 million unique TCR beta chains were counted across the roughly 700 repertoires, and roughly 11 million of these chains were shared by at least two donors. Raw reads were error-corrected and collapsed into unique sequences by a nearest-neighbor algorithm in which closely related sequences were merged to remove PCR and sequencing errors. V, D and J gene segments were assigned by aligning CDR3 sequences to IMGT reference sequences. For a sequence to be retained, at least a six-nucleotide match to both a V gene segment and a J gene segment was required. A rearrangement counted as productive if the CDR3 had no stop codons and remained in frame with V and J, and every other rearrangement counted as non-productive. Following IMGT convention, CDR3 was defined as the stretch from the second conserved V-encoded cysteine to the conserved J-encoded phenylalanine. Sequences without an unambiguous match to a single V gene segment were excluded from the earlier analysis of several hundred of the donors. In an earlier analysis of more than 500 of the donors, a V segment was called functional when productive rearrangements were above 56.7%, and segregating when the standard deviation between donors exceeded 5%. A statistical classification framework was developed to diagnose cytomegalovirus status using the catalog of TCR beta chain sequences. A later analysis assigned V and J genes by comparing TCR nucleotide sequences with IMGT/GENE-DB human TR gene sequences. A later analysis assigned CDR3 sequences and most-parsimonious VDJ recombination scenarios with the TCRdist pipeline. In a later analysis, each TCR beta chain was defined by its CDR3 amino acid sequence together with its V-gene family, and reads lacking a unique V-gene family were excluded. In a later analysis, approximately 640 highly shared, low-generation-probability nucleotide sequences were removed to address suspected cross-contamination and a sequencing artifact. For each public chain, a later analysis derived a clonal expansion index from normalized ranks of inferred template counts within each repertoire. In a later analysis, generation probabilities were computed with a VDJ recombination model fitted to out-of-frame rearrangements, and the resulting probabilities were checked against IGoR. In a later analysis, TCR-TCR, TCR-HLA and TCR-CMV co-occurrence was scored with hypergeometric tests, and a repertoire-size bias correction was applied to TCR pairs. A later analysis estimated false discovery rates by permuting HLA or CMV assignments 20 times. A later analysis grouped co-occurring TCRs with DBSCAN, adding TCRdist sequence similarity when clustering within HLA-allele-positive subsets. Repertoires with fewer than 30,000 or more than 120,000 public chains, plus five repertoires with anomalous nucleotide sharing, were excluded from co-occurrence clustering. TCRdb holds this immuneACCESS table with in-frame rearrangements only. Some clones are missing; in checked studies, unresolved V genes explain under half, and the rest has no known cause. V, J and clone size reflect that table, while D and trimming were determined from the DNA. The sample profile shows over 100,000 clones; more than 75% of them were found once. The top ten hold roughly 1.1% of the sample.

In total, approximately 700 healthy bone marrow donors made up the cohort. At the time of sampling, every cohort member was nominally healthy, though immune exposures that went unrecorded were likely present. The donor tested CMV seronegative, placing the donor among the 352 seronegative members of the cohort. A peripheral blood sample was collected from each donor, and TCR beta sequencing was performed on peripheral blood mononuclear cells. Genomic DNA extraction from the blood cell samples was performed with the Qiagen DNeasy Blood Extraction Kit. The CDR3 holds 15 amino acids from the cysteine to the phenylalanine. Kept here is only the CDR3 DNA, which spans 45 bases and is read in frame from base 1. The germline V gene supplies CDR1 SGHTA and CDR2 FQGNSA. A distance of 12 bases separates the germline ends of V and J, which lose 5 bases and 1 base respectively.

The receptor's source is a male donor in good health and CMV-seronegative. Recombination connected TRBV7-2 to TRBJ2-1; the D segment could be TRBD2, given 5 matching bases. The specimen was PBMCs. CDR3 loop: CASSPGRGSYNEQFF. The DNA is TGTGCCAGCAGCCCCGGCCGGGGTTCCTACAATGAGCAGTTCTTC. Reference TRBV7-2 and TRBJ2-1 proteins supply the regions before and after the CDR3; the full variable domain is: GAGVSQSPSNKVTEKGKDVELRCDPISGHTALYWYRQSLGQGLEFLIYFQGNSAPDKSGLPSDRFSAERTGGSVSTLTIQRTQQEDSAVYLCASSPGRGSYNEQFFGPGTRLTVL.